The T cell receptor beta chain under discussion was sequenced for a study of T cell responses to AZD1222 COVID-19 vaccine. Study-level results: Females outnumbered males among donors, who were mostly white British; clonal diversity was possibly underestimated.

The germline V gene has CDR1 SGHDT and CDR2 YYEEEE. The V end lost 7 bases, the J end lost 6 bases, and 16 bases lay between the germline ends. The CDR3 consists of 13 residues. With regard to this clone: Its antigen is unidentified.

Profiled with immunoSEQ multiplex PCR; TCRdb holds only in-frame clones, not every one. The data show over 120,000 clones, 80% to 90% seen once. This TCR was recovered from an adult in good health. This specimen consisted of peripheral blood, obtained on day 0 of AZD1222 vaccination. J is TRBJ1-2 and V is TRBV5-6; the D is unclear. The CDR3 DNA reads as TGTGCCAGCCGCAATTTCAGGTCCGATGGCTACACCTTC. Its protein product is CASRNFRSDGYTF. Full variable domain (remainder filled in from reference TRBV5-6 and TRBJ1-2): DAGVTQSPTHLIKTRGQQVTLRCSPKSGHDTVSWYQQALGQGPQFIFQYYEEEERQRGNFPDRFSGHQFPNYSSELNVNALLLGDSALYLCASRNFRSDGYTFGSGTRLTVV.